The following is a TCR beta chain sequence with its context. The clone's antigen remains unknown. No per-base quality is available; no much larger clone lies one base away. V gives up 2 bases and J gives up 4 bases, and the segment between their germline ends measures 17 bases. The CDR3 contains 16 residues, cysteine and phenylalanine counted. This entry keeps only the CDR3 DNA: 48 bases, framed from base 1. CDR1 and CDR2, looked up from the germline V gene, are ENHRY and SYGVKD. Amplification of TCR beta CDR3 regions was carried out from RNA transcripts. The TCR CDR3 was subjected to a first round of RT-PCR using the HTBI primer set and the Qiagen OneStep RT-PCR kit. The libraries were constructed in a second round of multiplex PCR and then size-selected and purified. Paired-end sequencing of the libraries was performed with 100 bp reads on an Illumina HiSeq2000. As for the authors' bioinformatics: Raw data were processed with SOAPnuke, discarding reads with adapters, uncalled bases, mean Phred below 15, or no exact constant-primer or identifier match. COPE v1.2.5 was used to merge the high-quality paired reads, and each unique nucleotide sequence was defined as a clonotype. MiTCR v1.1 was used to align clonotypes to the IMGT TRBV, TRBD and TRBJ reference segments. Only V-J combinations with frequency above 0.0001, covering 99% to 99.2% of repertoires, were analysed. The TCS score was defined as the ratio of F50 (clonal expansion) to E x V (chaos), calculated using BLOSUM62-based TCRdist between CDR3 peptides within each V-J. Welch's t-statistics and random forest reduced several hundred V-J features to about 12, which were used in a naive Bayes classifier (R e1071). The public sequencing data were trimmed at Q25 with fastp and processed into clonotypes with MiXCR by TCRdb, which kept only in-frame beta chains. Rows with one shared CDR3 protein collapse into an entry with the most common genes and DNA. It is TCRdb's table, rather than the study itself, that gives the V and J calls and clone size. The sample yields some 500,000 distinct CDR3 sequences; 13% to 15% were counted once. The ten largest make up less than 20% of the sample.

The data are from a study of T cells in Graves' hyperthyroidism and ophthalmopathy (dated by TCRdb to between 2018 and 2021). General notes on the study: Peripheral blood was sampled at the time of initial diagnosis, prior to any treatment. A discovery cohort of roughly 96 patients, 43 with Graves' ophthalmopathy and 57 with stable Graves' hyperthyroidism, was used to find distinguishing TCR V-J signatures. An independent validation cohort of 18 to 20 hyperthyroidism patients and 17 patients who later progressed to ophthalmopathy tested prospective prediction of ophthalmopathy. The approximately 100 discovery patients were divided at random into training and test sets in a 7:3 ratio. In about six Graves' hyperthyroidism patients, the study also compared T-cell repertoires from thyroid tissue with T-cell repertoires from blood. After sampling, hyperthyroidism patients received methimazole starting at 30 mg daily, and ophthalmopathy patients received high-dose intravenous methylprednisolone. The paper reports TCR Vbeta CDR3 sequencing of roughly 140 peripheral blood samples: 43 ophthalmopathy, fewer than 80 hyperthyroidism and approximately 17 progressor patients. Points the paper makes about the study in general: A model built on a 13 V-J signature distinguished ophthalmopathy from stable hyperthyroidism, reaching over 85% sensitivity and approximately 81% specificity in cross-validation and 80%/75% in testing. No statistical method was used to set the sample size in advance, and investigators knew the group allocation. Blood samples also contained most of the expanded thyroid clonotypes (frequency above 0.001), which suggests that blood repertoires may reflect thyroid immune responses. During validation, the model predicted progression to ophthalmopathy a median of approximately six months ahead of onset, with approximately 70% sensitivity and around 72% specificity.

Graves' hyperthyroidism was defined as stable when no progression to ophthalmopathy occurred over 18 months of follow-up. The hyperthyroidism patients were between 18 and 65 years old and newly diagnosed, with a disease duration of less than 2 months. Patients with uncontrolled infections, other autoimmune diseases, pregnancy or lactation were excluded. Diagnoses relied on clinical symptoms, serum thyroxine and TRAb, thyroid ultrasound and orbital computed tomography. PBMCs were isolated from roughly 10 ml of fresh peripheral blood by Ficoll-Paque density gradient centrifugation. Total RNA was extracted using Trizol reagent, and RNA quality was assessed on an Agilent 2100 Bioanalyzer.

The V and J genes are TRBV10-3 and TRBJ1-2; possibly the D gene is TRBD1, per 6 matching bases. The sequencing sample was made of blood. The source is a woman between 18 and 29 years old with Graves' hyperthyroidism. At the DNA level, the sequence is TGTGCCATCAGTGAGAGGGGGTCGCAATTATCCTATGGCTACACCTTC. Its product reads: CAISERGSQLSYGYTF.